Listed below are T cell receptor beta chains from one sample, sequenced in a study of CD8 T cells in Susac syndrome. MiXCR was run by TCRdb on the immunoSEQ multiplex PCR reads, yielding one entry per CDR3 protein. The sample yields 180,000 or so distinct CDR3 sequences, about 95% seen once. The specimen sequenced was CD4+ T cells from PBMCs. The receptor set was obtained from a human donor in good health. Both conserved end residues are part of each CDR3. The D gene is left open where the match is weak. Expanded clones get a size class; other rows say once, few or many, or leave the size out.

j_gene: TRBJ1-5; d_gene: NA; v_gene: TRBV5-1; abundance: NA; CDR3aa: CASNPTQLPNQPQHF; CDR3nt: TGCGCCAGCAATCCCACACAGTTACCGAATCAGCCCCAGCATTTT
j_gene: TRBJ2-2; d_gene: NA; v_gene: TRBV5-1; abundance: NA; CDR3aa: CASSTDPEGTGELFF; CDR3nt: TGCGCCAGCAGTACGGACCCTGAGGGAACCGGGGAGCTGTTTTTT
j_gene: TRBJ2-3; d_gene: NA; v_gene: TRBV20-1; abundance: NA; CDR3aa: CSAKASDRDTQYF; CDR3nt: TGCAGTGCTAAGGCTAGCGATAGGGATACGCAGTATTTT
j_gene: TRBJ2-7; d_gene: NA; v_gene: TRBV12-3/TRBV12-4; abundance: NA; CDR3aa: CASSFAGDLYF; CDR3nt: TGTGCCAGCAGTTTCGCAGGGGATCTGTACTTC
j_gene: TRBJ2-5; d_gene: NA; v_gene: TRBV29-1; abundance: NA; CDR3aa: CSVEDPEGLETQYF; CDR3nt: TGCAGCGTTGAAGATCCCGAAGGGCTGGAGACCCAGTACTTC
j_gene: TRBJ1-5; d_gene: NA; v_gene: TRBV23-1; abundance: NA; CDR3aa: CASTRRDIDSNQPQHF; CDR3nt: TGCGCCAGCACGAGGCGGGACATCGATAGCAATCAGCCCCAGCATTTT
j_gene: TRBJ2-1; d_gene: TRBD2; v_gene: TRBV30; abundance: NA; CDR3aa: CAFSPGGPNEQFF; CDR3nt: TGTGCCTTCTCCCCGGGAGGGCCGAATGAGCAGTTCTTC
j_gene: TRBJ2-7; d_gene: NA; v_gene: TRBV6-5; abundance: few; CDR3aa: CASRPNHEQYF; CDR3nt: TGTGCCAGCAGACCGAACCACGAGCAGTACTTC
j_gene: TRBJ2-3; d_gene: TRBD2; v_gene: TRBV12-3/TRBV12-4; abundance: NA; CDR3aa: CASKSIAGAGTDTQYF; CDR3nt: TGTGCCAGCAAATCTATAGCGGGAGCTGGCACAGATACGCAGTATTTT
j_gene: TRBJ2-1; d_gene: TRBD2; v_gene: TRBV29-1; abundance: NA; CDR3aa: CSVDDFSGRLNEQFF; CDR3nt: TGCAGCGTTGATGATTTCAGCGGGAGGTTGAATGAGCAGTTCTTC
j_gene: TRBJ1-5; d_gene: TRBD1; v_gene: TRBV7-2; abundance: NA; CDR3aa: CASSLGTGGGQPQHF; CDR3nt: TGTGCCAGCAGCTTAGGGACAGGGGGCGGGCAGCCCCAGCATTTT
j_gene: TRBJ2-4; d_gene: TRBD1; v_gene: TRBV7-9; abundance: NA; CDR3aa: CASSRTGRQGMNIQYF; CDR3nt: TGTGCCAGCAGCCGGACAGGGAGACAGGGTATGAACATTCAGTACTTC
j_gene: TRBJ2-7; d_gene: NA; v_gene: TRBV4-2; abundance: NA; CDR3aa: CASSSNYYEQYF; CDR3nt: TGTGCCAGCTCGTCCAATTACTACGAGCAGTACTTC
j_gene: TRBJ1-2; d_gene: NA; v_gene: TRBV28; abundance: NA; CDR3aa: CASNPLVAGGGYTF; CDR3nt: TGTGCCAGCAACCCCCTCGTGGCGGGTGGGGGCTACACCTTC
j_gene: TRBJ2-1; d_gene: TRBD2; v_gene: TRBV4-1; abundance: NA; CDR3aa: CASSQGAAGVRNEQFF; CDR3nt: TGCGCCAGCAGCCAAGGCGCAGCGGGAGTACGAAATGAGCAGTTCTTC
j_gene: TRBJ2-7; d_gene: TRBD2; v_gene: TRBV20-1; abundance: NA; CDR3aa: CSQEGGRAGEQYF; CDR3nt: TGCAGTCAGGAGGGCGGGAGGGCAGGCGAGCAGTACTTC
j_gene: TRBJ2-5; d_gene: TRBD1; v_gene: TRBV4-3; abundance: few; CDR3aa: CASSPGTVLGQETQYF; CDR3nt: TGCGCCAGCAGCCCTGGGACAGTCTTGGGTCAAGAGACCCAGTACTTC
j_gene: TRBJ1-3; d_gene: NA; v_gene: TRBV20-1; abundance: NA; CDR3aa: CSASETGNTIYF; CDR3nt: TGCAGTGCGAGCGAAACTGGAAACACCATATATTTT
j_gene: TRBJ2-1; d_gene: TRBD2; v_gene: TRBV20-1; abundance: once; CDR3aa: CSASSGSYHNEQFF; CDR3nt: TGCAGTGCCTCAAGCGGGAGTTACCACAATGAGCAGTTCTTC
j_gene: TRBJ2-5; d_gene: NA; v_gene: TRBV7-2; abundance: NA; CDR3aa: CASSLLRGLKETQYF; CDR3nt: TGTGCCAGCAGCTTACTGCGGGGCCTAAAAGAGACCCAGTACTTC
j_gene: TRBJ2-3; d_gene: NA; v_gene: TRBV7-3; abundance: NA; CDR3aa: CASSLRAASTDTQYF; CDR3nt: TGTGCCAGCAGCTTAAGAGCCGCTAGCACAGATACGCAGTATTTT
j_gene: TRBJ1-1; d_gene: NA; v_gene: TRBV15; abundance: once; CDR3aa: CATNAGQWNTEAFF; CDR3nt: TGTGCCACCAACGCGGGACAATGGAACACTGAAGCTTTCTTT
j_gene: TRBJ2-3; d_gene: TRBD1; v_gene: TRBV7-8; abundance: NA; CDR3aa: CASSRTGGAADTQYF; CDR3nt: TGTGCCAGCAGCAGGACAGGGGGCGCGGCAGATACGCAGTATTTT
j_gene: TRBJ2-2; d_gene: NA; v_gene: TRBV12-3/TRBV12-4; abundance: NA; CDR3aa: CASSLINRERPGELFF; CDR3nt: TGTGCCAGCAGTTTAATTAACAGGGAGAGACCCGGGGAGCTGTTTTTT
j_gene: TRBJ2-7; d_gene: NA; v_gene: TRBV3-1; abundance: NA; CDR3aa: CASSQTGEQYF; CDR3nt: TGTGCCAGCAGCCAGACTGGGGAGCAGTACTTC
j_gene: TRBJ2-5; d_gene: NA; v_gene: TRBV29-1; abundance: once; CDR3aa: CSVVRKETQYF; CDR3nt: TGCAGCGTTGTTAGGAAAGAGACCCAGTACTTC
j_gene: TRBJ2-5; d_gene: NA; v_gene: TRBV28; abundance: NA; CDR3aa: CASSYRRDSQETQYF; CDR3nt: TGTGCCAGCAGTTATAGAAGAGACAGCCAAGAGACCCAGTACTTC
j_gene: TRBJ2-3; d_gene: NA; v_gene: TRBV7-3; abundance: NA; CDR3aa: CASSLHGGQGDTQYF; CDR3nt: TGTGCCAGCAGCTTACATGGAGGGCAGGGAGATACGCAGTATTTT
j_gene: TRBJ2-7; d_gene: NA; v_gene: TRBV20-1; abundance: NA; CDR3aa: CSASNGGYEQYF; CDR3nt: TGCAGTGCTAGTAACGGGGGCTACGAGCAGTACTTC
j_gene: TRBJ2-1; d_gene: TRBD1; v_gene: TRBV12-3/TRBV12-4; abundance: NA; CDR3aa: CASSRRQGLGEQFF; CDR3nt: TGTGCCAGCAGTCGACGACAGGGCTTGGGTGAGCAGTTCTTC
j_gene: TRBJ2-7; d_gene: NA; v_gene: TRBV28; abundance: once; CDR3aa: CASYADRNYEQYF; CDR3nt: TGTGCCAGCTATGCTGACAGAAACTACGAGCAGTACTTC
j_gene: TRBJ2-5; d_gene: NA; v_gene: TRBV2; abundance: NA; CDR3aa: CAGPSGVETQYF; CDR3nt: TGTGCCGGACCTTCAGGGGTAGAGACCCAGTACTTC
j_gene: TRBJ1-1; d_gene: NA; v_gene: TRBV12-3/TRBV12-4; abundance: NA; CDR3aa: CASSLKGFTEAFF; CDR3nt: TGTGCCAGCAGTTTAAAGGGATTCACTGAAGCTTTCTTT
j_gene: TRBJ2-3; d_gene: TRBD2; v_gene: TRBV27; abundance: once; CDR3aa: CASSFLRGGAFTDTQYF; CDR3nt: TGTGCCAGCAGTTTTCTCCGGGGAGGGGCCTTCACAGATACGCAGTATTTT
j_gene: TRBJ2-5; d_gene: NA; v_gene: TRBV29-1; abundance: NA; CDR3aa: CSVEDCAETKETQYF; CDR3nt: TGCAGCGTTGAGGATTGTGCGGAAACTAAAGAGACCCAGTACTTC
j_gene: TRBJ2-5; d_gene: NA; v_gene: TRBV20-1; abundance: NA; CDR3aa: CSARFAQETQYF; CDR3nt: TGCAGTGCTAGATTCGCCCAAGAGACCCAGTACTTC
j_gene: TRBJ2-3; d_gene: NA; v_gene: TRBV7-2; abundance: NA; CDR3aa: CASSLNSDTQYF; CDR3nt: TGTGCCAGCAGCCTGAATTCAGATACGCAGTATTTT
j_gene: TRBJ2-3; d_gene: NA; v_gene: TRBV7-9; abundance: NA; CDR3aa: CASRPWAGLRETQYF; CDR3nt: TGTGCCAGCAGACCCTGGGCCGGGCTTAGGGAAACGCAGTATTTT
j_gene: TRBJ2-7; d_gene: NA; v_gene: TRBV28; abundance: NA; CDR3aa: CASSLSPPPPLYF; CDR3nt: TGTGCCAGCAGTTTGTCCCCCCCACCACCGCTGTACTTC
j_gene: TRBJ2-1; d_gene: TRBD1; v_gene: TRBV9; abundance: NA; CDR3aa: CASSADRGREPYNEQFF; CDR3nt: TGTGCCAGCAGCGCCGACAGGGGGAGGGAGCCCTACAATGAGCAGTTCTTC
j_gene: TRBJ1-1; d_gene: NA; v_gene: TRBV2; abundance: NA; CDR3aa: CASSETEKNTEAFF; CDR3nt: TGTGCCAGCTCAGAGACAGAAAAGAACACTGAAGCTTTCTTT
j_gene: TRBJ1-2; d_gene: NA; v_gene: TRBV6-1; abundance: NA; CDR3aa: CASSERGARGYTF; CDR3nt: TGTGCCAGCAGTGAGCGAGGGGCCCGTGGCTACACCTTC
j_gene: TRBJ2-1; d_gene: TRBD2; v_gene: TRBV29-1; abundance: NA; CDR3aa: CSVEEPAGARNEQFF; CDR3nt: TGCAGCGTTGAAGAGCCAGCGGGAGCTCGTAATGAGCAGTTCTTC
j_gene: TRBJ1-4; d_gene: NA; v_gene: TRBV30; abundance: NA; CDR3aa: CAWRTRGFEKLFF; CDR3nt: TGTGCCTGGAGAACAAGGGGCTTTGAAAAACTGTTTTTT
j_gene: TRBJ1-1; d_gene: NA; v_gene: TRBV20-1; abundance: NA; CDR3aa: CSAQGGTGGNTEAFF; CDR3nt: TGCAGTGCTCAAGGCGGGACCGGAGGGAACACTGAAGCTTTCTTT
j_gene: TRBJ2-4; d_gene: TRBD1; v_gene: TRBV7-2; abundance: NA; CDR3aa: CASNLGQGKNIQYF; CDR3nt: TGTGCCAGCAACTTGGGACAGGGGAAAAACATTCAGTACTTC